A single sample gave rise to the 32 T cell receptor beta chains below, sequenced in a study of CD8 T cells in Susac syndrome. After extraction with the RNeasy kit, roughly 0.5 to 1 ug of the RNA was reverse transcribed using random hexamers. TCRdb re-called the immunoSEQ multiplex PCR reads through MiXCR, storing one row per CDR3 protein. The sample contains 150,000 or so distinct CDR3 sequences, approximately 95% of which appear only once. Source material: CD4+ T cells from PBMCs. The receptors come from a human donor with Susac syndrome.

V is TRBV27 and J is TRBJ2-3, with D perhaps being TRBD1 or TRBD2 (5 bases each). CDR1 and CDR2 (germline): MNHEY, SMNVEV (reference sequence). The CDR3 loop spans 15 amino acids. Trimming left V 2 bases short and J 2 bases short, with 11 bases between. CDR3 DNA: TGTGCCAGCAGTTTAGGGGGAGTCCCCACAGATACGCAGTATTTT. Translating it yields CASSLGGVPTDTQYF.

This chain joins TRBV4-1 and TRBJ1-2; D is possibly TRBD1 (6 bases). The CDR3 has 16 residues. The germline V and J ends were trimmed by 0 bases and 2 bases, with 13 bases remaining between them. Germline V gene lookup returns CDR1 MGHRA and CDR2 YSYEKL. This chain's CDR3 is CASSQDGDNPNYGYTF. The CDR3 coding sequence is TGCGCCAGCAGCCAAGACGGGGACAACCCAAACTATGGCTACACCTTC.

The chain employs TRBV2 and TRBJ1-6; 7 bases agree with TRBD1. Per the germline V gene, CDR1 is SNHLY and CDR2 is FYNNEI. V trimming: 7 bases; J trimming: 10 bases; junction bases outside the gene matches: 7. The CDR3 is made up of 13 amino acids. The CDR3 is CASIGTVKSPLHF. DNA for the CDR3: TGTGCCAGCATCGGGACAGTGAAATCACCCCTCCACTTT.

The V call is TRBV20-1, the J call TRBJ1-2, with unresolved D. The CDR3 totals 14 residues. Germline V gene data show CDR1 as DFQATT and CDR2 as SNEGSKA (reference sequence). V gave up 1 base and J gave up 4 bases, with 13 bases separating them. Here the CDR3 DNA reads TGCAGTGCTAGAGTCGCGGGTGGATCCTATGGCTACACCTTC. Protein: CSARVAGGSYGYTF.

The chain links TRBV20-1 to TRBJ2-7, with 14 nucleotides matching TRBD2. The germline V gene encodes CDR1 DFQATT and CDR2 SNEGSKA (reference sequence). This CDR3 region has 17 residues. The V gene end was trimmed by 6 bases and the J gene end by 3 bases; junction bases not matched to a gene: 13. Written as DNA, the CDR3 is TGCAGTGCCTCGGGACTAGCGGGAGTCCAGTCGGGCTACGAGCAGTACTTC. It yields the protein CSASGLAGVQSGYEQYF.

The J gene is TRBJ2-7, the V gene TRBV3-1; TRBD1 might be the D (6 bases). The germline CDR1 and CDR2 sequences are LGHDT and YNNKEL (reference sequence). V was pared by 4 bases and J by 3 bases, with 13 bases between. The CDR3 has 14 residues. The CDR3 sequence: CASSLSDSGYEQYF. Written as DNA, the CDR3 is TGTGCCAGCAGCCTTTCGGACAGCGGCTACGAGCAGTACTTC.

The chain has TRBV25-1 and TRBJ2-5; D gene unclear. Germline V gene data show CDR1 as MGHDK and CDR2 as SYGVNS. V was clipped by 4 bases and J by 0 bases, with 6 bases between them. This CDR3 has 13 residues. The CDR3: CASSGIYQETQYF. The CDR3 DNA is TGTGCCAGCAGTGGTATATACCAAGAGACCCAGTACTTC. Full variable domain (rest looked up from reference TRBV25-1 and TRBJ2-5): EADIYQTPRYLVIGTGKKITLECSQTMGHDKMYWYQQDPGMELHLIHYSYGVNSTEKGDLSSESTVSRIRTEHFPLTLESARPSHTSQYLCASSGIYQETQYFGPGTRLLVL.

The table lists this clonotype with a count of one. This sequence joins TRBV18 and TRBJ2-4; D gene unclear. The CDR3 sequence is 16 residues long. Germline CDR1 is KGHSH and CDR2 is LQKENI. V was clipped by 3 bases and J by 8 bases, with 20 bases between them. The CDR3 is CASSPNTPTVEYIQYF. CDR3 DNA: TGTGCCAGCTCACCTAACACACCCACGGTGGAGTACATTCAGTACTTC.

The rearrangement links TRBV29-1 to TRBJ2-7; 7 bases fit TRBD1. Looked up from germline, CDR1 is SQVTM and CDR2 is ANQGSEA. Trimming cost V 2 bases and J 4 bases; bases outside gene matches: 2. CDR3 length: 12 residues. The CDR3 sequence: CSVELTGYEQYF. The CDR3 coding sequence is TGCAGCGTTGAACTGACAGGGTACGAGCAGTACTTC.

The chain couples TRBV7-9 to TRBJ1-4; 8 bases fit TRBD1. This CDR3 comprises 14 residues. Trimming at V came to 6 bases and at J to 10 bases, leaving 10 bases not matched to a gene. Germline CDR1 and CDR2: SEHNR and FQNEAQ (reference sequence). The DNA of the CDR3 is TGTGCCAGCAGTCCCAGTGAAACAGGGGGAAAACTGTTTTTT. Translating gives CASSPSETGGKLFF.

This chain joins TRBV10-2 and TRBJ2-1; tentatively, D is TRBD2 (5 bases). Per the germline V gene, CDR1 is WSHSY and CDR2 is SAAADI. This CDR3 has 13 residues. The germline V and J ends were trimmed by 3 bases and 3 bases, with 6 bases remaining between them. This CDR3 is CASSDGNYNEQFF. The DNA for the CDR3 is TGCGCCAGCAGTGACGGGAACTACAATGAGCAGTTCTTC.

The chain links TRBV10-3 to TRBJ2-7; D might be TRBD1 (6 bases). Trimming took off 5 bases at V and 3 bases at J, with 11 bases between the two ends. CDR3 length: 13 residues. In germline, CDR1 is ENHRY, CDR2 SYGVKD. The CDR3 loop reads CAISSATGYEQYF. In DNA, the CDR3 is TGTGCCATCAGTTCGGCGACAGGCTACGAGCAGTACTTC.

The gene calls are TRBV6-1 and TRBJ1-1, with a weak D call TRBD1 (5 bases). Trimming pared 1 base from V and 7 bases from J, leaving 13 bases between. CDR3 length equals 14 residues. Germline-derived CDR1 and CDR2 are MNHNS and SASEGT. CDR3 in amino acids: CASSEGGDSFEAFF. The CDR3 nucleotides read TGTGCCAGCAGTGAAGGAGGGGACTCCTTTGAAGCTTTCTTT.

The chain recombines TRBV15 with TRBJ2-3; D possibly corresponds to TRBD2 (5 bases). This CDR3 has 15 amino acids. The ends were cut back, 4 bases at V and 3 bases at J, with 14 bases in the middle. In germline, CDR1 is LNHNV, CDR2 YYDKDF (reference sequence). CDR3 protein: CATSISLVVTDTQYF. CDR3 nucleotide sequence: TGTGCCACCAGCATTTCACTAGTAGTGACAGATACGCAGTATTTT.

The rearrangement uses TRBV9 and TRBJ1-3; D ambiguous. The CDR3 is 16 amino acids. In germline, CDR1 is SGDLS, CDR2 YYNGEE. With 4 bases removed from V and 1 base from J, the gap between germline ends came to 15 bases. CDR3 residues: CASSSRTGISGNTIYF. In DNA form, the CDR3 reads TGTGCCAGCAGCTCCCGGACGGGTATTTCTGGAAACACCATATATTTT. The variable domain in full, with the rest retrieved from reference TRBV9 and TRBJ1-3, is DSGVTQTPKHLITATGQRVTLRCSPRSGDLSVYWYQQSLDQGLQFLIQYYNGEERAKGNILERFSAQQFPDLHSELNLSSLELGDSALYFCASSSRTGISGNTIYFGEGSWLTVV.

Regarding this clonotype: One junction end disagrees with the germline gene, perhaps due to a read error. The CDR3 nucleotides are TGTGCTAGCAGCTTAGCGCCCGGCACAGATACGCAGTATTTT. Encoded protein: CASSLAPGTDTQYF. This chain uses TRBV7-7 with TRBJ2-3, with a possible D match to TRBD2 (5 bases). There are 14 residues in the CDR3. CDR1 and CDR2 from the germline V gene are SSHAT and FNYEAQ (reference sequence).

The rearrangement joins TRBV5-1 to TRBJ1-2, with D tentatively TRBD1 (5 bases). There are 17 residues in the CDR3. Trimming left V 0 bases short and J 3 bases short, with 18 bases between. In germline, CDR1 is SGHRS, CDR2 YFSETQ. CDR3 in DNA: TGCGCCAGCAGCTTGGGGTCTAGCATGGCAGGGTACTATGGCTACACCTTC. It translates to CASSLGSSMAGYYGYTF. The full variable domain, with the rest looked up from reference TRBV5-1 and TRBJ1-2, is KAGVTQTPRYLIKTRGQQVTLSCSPISGHRSVSWYQQTPGQGLQFLFEYFSETQRNKGNFPGRFSGRQFSNSRSEMNVSTLELGDSALYLCASSLGSSMAGYYGYTFGSGTRLTVV.

J is TRBJ2-3 and V is TRBV4-1; TRBD1 matches at 10 bases. V shed 3 bases, J shed 1 base, and the junction held 4 bases outside the gene matches. The CDR3 extends over 16 amino acids. Germline lookup yields CDR1 MGHRA and CDR2 YSYEKL. CDR3 DNA: TGCGCCAGCAGCCAGCTTGGGACAGGGGGCACAGATACGCAGTATTTT. Its protein is CASSQLGTGGTDTQYF.

The chain uses TRBV2 and TRBJ2-2; TRBD1 might be the D (5 bases). Per the germline V gene, CDR1 is SNHLY and CDR2 is FYNNEI. This CDR3 has 13 residues. Trimming stripped 4 bases from V and 7 bases from J, with 10 bases between. In DNA form, the CDR3 reads TGTGCCAGCAGTGTCGTGGGGCTCGGGGAGCTGTTTTTT. It codes for CASSVVGLGELFF.

The chain joins TRBV27 to TRBJ1-2; D unclear. This CDR3 contains 15 residues. Per the germline V gene, CDR1 is MNHEY and CDR2 is SMNVEV (reference sequence). Trimming removed 6 bases from V and 1 base from J, with 15 bases in between. CDR3 residues: CASRKSASRNYGYTF. The CDR3 nucleotides are TGTGCCAGCAGAAAATCCGCATCCCGTAACTATGGCTACACCTTC.

V and J are TRBV9 and TRBJ2-5; D not resolved. The CDR3 spans 13 residues. Trimming shortened V by 4 bases and J by 4 bases, and 11 bases separated the two germline ends. The germline V gene encodes CDR1 SGDLS and CDR2 YYNGEE. CDR3 in DNA: TGTGCCAGCAGCCTCGCGGCTGGAGAGACCCAGTACTTC. This codes for CASSLAAGETQYF.

The chain uses TRBV11-2 and TRBJ1-2, with D perhaps matching TRBD1 (5 bases). Per the germline V gene, CDR1 is SGHAT and CDR2 is FQNNGV. Trimming took 5 bases from V and 3 from J, leaving 10 bases between them. This CDR3 has 13 amino acids. The CDR3 loop reads CASSRGDHYGYTF. The CDR3, as DNA: TGTGCCAGCAGCCGGGGGGACCACTATGGCTACACCTTC.

This clonotype was observed a handful of times. The chain has TRBV27 and TRBJ2-6; no firm D call. V shed 8 bases and J shed 0 bases, with 5 bases lying between them. This CDR3 has 13 amino acids. CDR1 MNHEY and CDR2 SMNVEV come from the germline V gene (reference sequence). CDR3 sequence reads: CASRDSGANVLTF. In DNA, the CDR3 is TGTGCCAGCCGTGACTCTGGGGCCAACGTCCTGACTTTC.

V is TRBV12-3 or TRBV12-4 and J is TRBJ1-2; TRBD1 aligns across 10 bases. This CDR3 has 15 amino acids. V was clipped by 2 bases and J by 4 bases; unmatched bases: 4. The CDR3 loop is CASSLRDRGGYGYTF. The CDR3 region has the DNA TGTGCCAGCAGTTTAAGGGACAGGGGAGGCTATGGCTACACCTTC.

This rearrangement joins TRBV14 to TRBJ1-2; D is perhaps TRBD1 (5 bases). This CDR3 is built from 15 residues. The V end was cut by 1 base, the J end by 4 bases, with 13 bases between. The germline V gene has CDR1 SGHDN and CDR2 FVKESK. Written as DNA, the CDR3 is TGTGCCAGCAGCCAAGCGGGGATTAGGGGCTATGGCTACACCTTC. It codes for CASSQAGIRGYGYTF.

The chain links TRBV30 to TRBJ2-1, with TRBD2 matching over 7 bases. The CDR3 loop spans 14 amino acids. From germline, CDR1 is GTSNPN and CDR2 SVGIG (reference sequence). Trimming took 5 bases from V and 8 from J; bases not matched to a gene: 12. The CDR3 DNA is TGTGCCTGGTCAGCTAGCGGCCTCGGGGATGAGCAGTTCTTC. Protein product: CAWSASGLGDEQFF.

The chain recombines TRBV19 with TRBJ1-1; D not certain. The germline V gene has CDR1 LNHDA and CDR2 SQIVND (reference sequence). Trimming removed 6 bases from V and 0 bases from J, with 14 bases in between. The CDR3 spans 15 residues. The CDR3: CASRTFSRVNTEAFF. CDR3 nucleotides: TGTGCCAGTAGGACGTTCTCTAGGGTGAACACTGAAGCTTTCTTT. Supplemented by reference TRBV19 and TRBJ1-1, the full variable domain reads DGGITQSPKYLFRKEGQNVTLSCEQNLNHDAMYWYRQDPGQGLRLIYYSQIVNDFQKGDIAEGYSVSREKKESFPLTVTSAQKNPTAFYLCASRTFSRVNTEAFFGQGTRLTVV.

The CDR3 nucleotides are TGCGCCAGCAGTCATCCCCGGTCGCGTCGCCGCCTCGCCAAAAACATTCAGTACTTC. It translates to CASSHPRSRRRLAKNIQYF. The rearrangement joins TRBV23-1 to TRBJ2-4; D unresolved. TRBV23-1 carries the ORF label, with uncertain function. CDR3 length equals 19 residues. V was clipped by 3 bases and J by 1 base, with 22 bases between them.

The rearrangement links TRBV5-4 to TRBJ1-1; D not resolved. CDR1 and CDR2 from the germline V gene are SGHNT and YYREEE (reference sequence). CDR3 length equals 14 residues. V was pared by 0 bases and J by 5 bases, with 11 bases between. This CDR3 reads CASSLDQFETEAFF. The CDR3 DNA follows: TGTGCCAGCAGCTTGGACCAATTTGAAACTGAAGCTTTCTTT. The full variable domain, its missing parts supplied by reference TRBV5-4 and TRBJ1-1, is ETGVTQSPTHLIKTRGQQVTLRCSSQSGHNTVSWYQQALGQGPQFIFQYYREEENGRGNFPPRFSGLQFPNYSSELNVNALELDDSALYLCASSLDQFETEAFFGQGTRLTVV.

J is TRBJ1-1 and V is TRBV12-3 or TRBV12-4; D remains ambiguous. Trimming left V 0 bases short and J 0 bases short, with 8 bases between. This CDR3 contains 15 residues. The CDR3 nucleotides are TGTGCCAGCAGTTTAGCGGGAGCTATGAACACTGAAGCTTTCTTT. As protein: CASSLAGAMNTEAFF.

The chain recombines TRBV28 with TRBJ1-1; D gene unclear. Germline CDR1 reads MDHEN; CDR2 reads SYDVKM. The CDR3 is 12 residues long. V dropped 10 bases and J dropped 4 bases, with 13 bases sitting between them. Here the CDR3 reads CATGSVGTEAFF. CDR3 DNA: TGTGCCACCGGGTCGGTGGGCACTGAAGCTTTCTTT.

The chain employs TRBV6-6 and TRBJ2-1; D uncertain. CDR3 length equals 13 residues. V lost 1 base and J 8 bases, leaving 9 bases between the germline ends. The germline V gene encodes CDR1 MNHNY and CDR2 SVGAGI (reference sequence). The CDR3 reads CASSYLGRDEQFF. The CDR3 coding sequence is TGTGCCAGCAGTTACTTGGGCCGCGATGAGCAGTTCTTC.